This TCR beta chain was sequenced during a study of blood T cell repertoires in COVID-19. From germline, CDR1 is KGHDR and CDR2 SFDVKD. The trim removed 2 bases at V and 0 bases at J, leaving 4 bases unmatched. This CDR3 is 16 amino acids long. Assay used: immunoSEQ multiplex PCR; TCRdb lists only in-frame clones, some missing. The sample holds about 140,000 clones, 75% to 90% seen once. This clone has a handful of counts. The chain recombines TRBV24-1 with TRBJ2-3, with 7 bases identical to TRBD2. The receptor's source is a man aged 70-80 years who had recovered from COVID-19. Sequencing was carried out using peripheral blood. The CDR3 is CATSDWGSGSTDTQYF. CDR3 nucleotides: TGTGCCACCAGTGATTGGGGTAGCGGGAGCACAGATACGCAGTATTTT.